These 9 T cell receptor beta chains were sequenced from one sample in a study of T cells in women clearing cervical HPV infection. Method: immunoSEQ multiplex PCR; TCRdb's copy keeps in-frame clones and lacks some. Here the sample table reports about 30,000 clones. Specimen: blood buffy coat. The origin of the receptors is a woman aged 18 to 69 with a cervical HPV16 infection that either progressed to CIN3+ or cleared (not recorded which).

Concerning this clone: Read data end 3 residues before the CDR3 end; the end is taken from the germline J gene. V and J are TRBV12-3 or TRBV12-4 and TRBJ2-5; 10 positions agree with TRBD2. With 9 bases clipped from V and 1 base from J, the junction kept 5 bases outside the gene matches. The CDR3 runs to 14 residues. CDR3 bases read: TGTGCCAGTACGGGACTAGCGTCCCAAGAGACC. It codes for CASTGLASQET. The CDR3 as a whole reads CASTGLASQETQYF.

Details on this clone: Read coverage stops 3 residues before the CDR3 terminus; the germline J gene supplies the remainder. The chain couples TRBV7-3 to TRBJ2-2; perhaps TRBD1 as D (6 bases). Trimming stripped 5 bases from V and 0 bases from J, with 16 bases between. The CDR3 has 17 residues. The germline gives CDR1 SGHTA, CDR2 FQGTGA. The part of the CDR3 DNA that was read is TGTGCCAGCAGCGCTAACAGGGATTCGGCGAACACCGGGGAG. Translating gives CASSANRDSANTGE. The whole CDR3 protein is CASSANRDSANTGELFF.

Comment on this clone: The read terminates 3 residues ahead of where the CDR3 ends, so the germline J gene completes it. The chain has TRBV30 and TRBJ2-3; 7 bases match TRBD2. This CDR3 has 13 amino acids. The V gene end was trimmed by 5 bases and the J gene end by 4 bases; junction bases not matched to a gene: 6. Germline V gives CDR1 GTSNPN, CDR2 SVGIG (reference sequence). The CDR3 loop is CAWGPGGADTQYF. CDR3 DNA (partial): TGTGCCTGGGGTCCGGGGGGTGCAGATACG.

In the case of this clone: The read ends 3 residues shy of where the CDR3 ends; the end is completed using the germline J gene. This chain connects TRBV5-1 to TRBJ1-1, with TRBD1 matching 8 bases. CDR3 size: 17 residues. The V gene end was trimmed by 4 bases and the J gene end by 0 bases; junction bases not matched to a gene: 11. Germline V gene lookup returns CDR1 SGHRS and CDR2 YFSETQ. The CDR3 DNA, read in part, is TGCGCCAGCAGCAGGGCCGGGACAGGTGTCGTGAACACTGAA. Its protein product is CASSRAGTGVVNTE. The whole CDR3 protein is CASSRAGTGVVNTEAFF. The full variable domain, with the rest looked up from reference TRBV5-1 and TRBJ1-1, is KAGVTQTPRYLIKTRGQQVTLSCSPISGHRSVSWYQQTPGQGLQFLFEYFSETQRNKGNFPGRFSGRQFSNSRSEMNVSTLELGDSALYLCASSRAGTGVVNTEAFFGQGTRLTVV.

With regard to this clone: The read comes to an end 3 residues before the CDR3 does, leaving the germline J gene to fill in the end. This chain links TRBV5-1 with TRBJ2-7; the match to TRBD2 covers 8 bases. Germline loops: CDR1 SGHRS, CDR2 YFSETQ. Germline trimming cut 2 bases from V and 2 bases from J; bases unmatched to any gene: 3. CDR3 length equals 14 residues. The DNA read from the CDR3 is TGCGCCAGCAGCTTTTTAGCGGGGACCTACGAG. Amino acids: CASSFLAGTYE. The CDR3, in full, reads CASSFLAGTYEQYF. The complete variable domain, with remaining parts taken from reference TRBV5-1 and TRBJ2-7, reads KAGVTQTPRYLIKTRGQQVTLSCSPISGHRSVSWYQQTPGQGLQFLFEYFSETQRNKGNFPGRFSGRQFSNSRSEMNVSTLELGDSALYLCASSFLAGTYEQYFGPGTRLTVT.

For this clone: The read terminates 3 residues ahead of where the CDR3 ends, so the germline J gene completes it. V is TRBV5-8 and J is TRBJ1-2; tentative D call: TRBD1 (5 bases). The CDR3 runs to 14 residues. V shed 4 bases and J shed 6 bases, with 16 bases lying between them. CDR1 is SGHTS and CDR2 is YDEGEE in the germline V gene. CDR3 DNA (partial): TGTGCCAGCAGCCACTCAGGGAACTGGGATGGC. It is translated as CASSHSGNWDG. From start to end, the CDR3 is CASSHSGNWDGYTF.

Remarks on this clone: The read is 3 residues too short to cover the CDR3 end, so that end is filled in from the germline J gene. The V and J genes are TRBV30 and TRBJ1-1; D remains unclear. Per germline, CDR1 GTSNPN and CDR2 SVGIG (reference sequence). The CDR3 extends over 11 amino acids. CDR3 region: CAWSVKGGAFF. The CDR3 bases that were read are TGTGCCTGGAGTGTCAAGGGTGGG. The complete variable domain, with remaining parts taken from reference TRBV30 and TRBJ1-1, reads SQTIHQWPATLVQPVGSPLSLECTVEGTSNPNLYWYRQAAGRGLQLLFYSVGIGQISSEVPQNLSASRPQDRQFILSSKKLLLSDSGFYLCAWSVKGGAFFGQGTRLTVV.

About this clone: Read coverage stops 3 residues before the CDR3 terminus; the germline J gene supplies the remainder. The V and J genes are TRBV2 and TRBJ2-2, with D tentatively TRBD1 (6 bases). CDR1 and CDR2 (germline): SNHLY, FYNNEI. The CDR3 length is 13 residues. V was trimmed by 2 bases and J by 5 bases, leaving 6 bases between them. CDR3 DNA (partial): TGTGCCAGCAGTGAACAGGGGACCGGGGAG. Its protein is CASSEQGTGE. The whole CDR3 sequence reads CASSEQGTGELFF.

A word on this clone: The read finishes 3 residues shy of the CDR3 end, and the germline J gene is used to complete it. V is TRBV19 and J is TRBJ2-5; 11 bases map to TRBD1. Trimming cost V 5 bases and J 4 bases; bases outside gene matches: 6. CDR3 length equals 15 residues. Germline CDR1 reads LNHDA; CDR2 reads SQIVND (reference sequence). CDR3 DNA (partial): TGTGCCAGTAGTGCGGGACAGGGGGGTAGAGAGACC. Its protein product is CASSAGQGGRET. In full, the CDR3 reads CASSAGQGGRETQYF.